This T cell receptor (beta chain) was recorded in a study of T cell responses to AZD1222 COVID-19 vaccine. Study-wide context: Pooling was applied to second doses at about 4 or about 12 weeks. Study-level findings and limits: Across spike, vaccine-associated CD4 TCRs were found, dominant at 160-218 and 743-854.

Trimming removed 0 bases from V and 1 base from J, with 7 bases in between. From germline, CDR1 is SGHRS and CDR2 YFSETQ. CDR3 length: 14 residues. Some clones are missing from TCRdb's copy, which holds only in-frame ones; the method was immunoSEQ multiplex PCR. This sample has 130,000 to 150,000 clones, with around 91% found just once. Points on this clone: Its antigen is currently unknown.

The TCR was taken from an adult in good health. Sequencing used peripheral blood, obtained on day 0 of AZD1222 vaccination. The J gene is TRBJ1-1, the V gene TRBV5-1, with D tentatively TRBD1 (5 bases). The CDR3 DNA sequence: TGCGCCAGCAGCTTGGCAGGGCCGAACACTGAAGCTTTCTTT. Its protein product is CASSLAGPNTEAFF.